Shown below are 27 T cell receptor beta chains from a single sample sequenced in a study of shared clonotypes between healthy human individuals. Using immunoSEQ multiplex PCR, the repertoire was profiled, and TCRdb retains in-frame clones only, with some absent. The table shows approximately 1.5 million clones, with less than 99% occurring only once. The sequencing sample was made of naive CD4+ T cells sorted from blood. The subset was: CD45RA+ positively selected. The receptors were sampled from a man aged 25-45 years in good health.

The rearrangement uses TRBV23-1 and TRBJ2-3; possibly TRBD1 for D (5 bases). TRBV23-1 is filed as an ORF, its function uncertain. The CDR3 spans 15 residues. The germline V and J ends were trimmed by 7 bases and 3 bases, with 17 bases remaining between them. The CDR3 spells CASIEAGHTTDTQYF. The CDR3 region has the DNA TGCGCCAGCATTGAGGCAGGACATACGACAGATACGCAGTATTTT.

This rearrangement joins TRBV5-5 to TRBJ2-5; 9 bases align to TRBD1. CDR3 length: 18 residues. With 4 bases clipped from V and 1 base from J, the junction kept 14 bases outside the gene matches. Germline V lookup: CDR1 SGHKS, CDR2 YYEKEE (reference sequence). CDR3 coding DNA: TGTGCCAGCAGCGCCGGGACAGGGACAGGCTCGGCCCAAGAGACCCAGTACTTC. Translation: CASSAGTGTGSAQETQYF.

The rearrangement links TRBV7-2 to TRBJ2-7; TRBD2 agrees at 9 bases. The V segment lost 5 bases and the J segment 0 bases; nucleotides outside the gene matches: 11. The CDR3 loop spans 17 amino acids. From germline, CDR1 is SGHTA and CDR2 FQGNSA. CDR3 loop: CASSIARLAAISYEQYF. CDR3 sequence (DNA): TGTGCCAGCAGCATCGCCAGACTAGCGGCGATCTCCTACGAGCAGTACTTC.

The chain carries TRBV7-9 and TRBJ2-7, with 10 positions matching TRBD1. Germline V gene lookup returns CDR1 SEHNR and CDR2 FQNEAQ (reference sequence). The CDR3 has 13 residues. V lost 6 bases to trimming and J lost 6 bases; unmatched junction nucleotides: 5. DNA for the CDR3: TGTGCCAGCAGACTAAGGACAGGGGGCGAGCAGTACTTC. It encodes CASRLRTGGEQYF.

This chain joins TRBV21-1 and TRBJ1-3. TRBV21-1 is a listed pseudogene. This CDR3 spans 20 amino acids. The CDR3 protein is CASSIRKGNRDYDSGNTIYF. CDR3 in DNA: TGTGCCAGCAGCATACGTAAGGGGAACAGGGACTATGACTCTGGAAACACCATATATTTT.

The V and J genes are TRBV29-1 and TRBJ1-2; no definite D call. Germline lookup yields CDR1 SQVTM and CDR2 ANQGSEA. This CDR3 has 13 amino acids. V lost 0 bases to trimming and J lost 9 bases, with 14 bases between them. CDR3 residues: CSVEDLAVSSYTF. CDR3 nucleotides: TGCAGCGTTGAAGATCTTGCGGTATCGAGCTACACCTTC.

The rearrangement links TRBV9 to TRBJ2-5; tentatively, D is TRBD2 (6 bases). Per the germline V gene, CDR1 is SGDLS and CDR2 is YYNGEE. CDR3 length: 14 residues. Trimming left V 3 bases short and J 4 bases short, with 13 bases between. The CDR3 coding sequence is TGTGCCAGCAGCGGACGGCGGGATTTAGAGACCCAGTACTTC. Translated: CASSGRRDLETQYF.

The count of this clone is one. The sample holds other DNA sequences that translate to the same CDR3. Written as DNA, the CDR3 is TGTGCCAGCAGCTTGGGGCAGGGTCGACACGAGCAGTACTTC. This gives the protein CASSLGQGRHEQYF. This rearrangement joins TRBV5-4 to TRBJ2-7; TRBD1 is a possible D gene (5 bases). Trimming cost V 0 bases and J 5 bases, with 12 bases left between them. The CDR3 consists of 14 residues. Germline CDR1 is SGHNT and CDR2 is YYREEE (reference sequence).

This chain joins TRBV30 and TRBJ1-1; 7 positions agree with TRBD1. The CDR3 totals 13 residues. Germline V gives CDR1 GTSNPN, CDR2 SVGIG (reference sequence). V shed 2 bases, J shed 3 bases, and the junction held 3 bases outside the gene matches. CDR3 amino acids: CAWSHRGDTEAFF. The DNA of the CDR3 is TGTGCCTGGAGTCACAGGGGAGACACTGAAGCTTTCTTT. Full variable domain (missing parts from reference TRBV30 and TRBJ1-1): SQTIHQWPATLVQPVGSPLSLECTVEGTSNPNLYWYRQAAGRGLQLLFYSVGIGQISSEVPQNLSASRPQDRQFILSSKKLLLSDSGFYLCAWSHRGDTEAFFGQGTRLTVV.

The J gene is TRBJ2-2, the V gene TRBV7-8; 9 nucleotides agree with TRBD1. The CDR3 is 16 amino acids. J was trimmed by 5 bases and V by 6 bases; bases with no gene match: 10. Per germline, CDR1 SGHVS and CDR2 FQNEAQ. CDR3 DNA: TGTGCCAGCAGGTCCCCCGGGACAGGGAATACCGGGGAGCTGTTTTTT. It is translated as CASRSPGTGNTGELFF.

V gene TRBV11-2 combines with J gene TRBJ2-1; no firm D call. Germline V gene sequence: CDR1 SGHAT, CDR2 FQNNGV. The CDR3 loop spans 15 amino acids. V lost 1 base and J lost 8, with 15 bases in between. CDR3 region: CASSLAAFRGHEQFF. The CDR3 DNA follows: TGTGCCAGCAGCTTAGCGGCCTTTCGAGGCCATGAGCAGTTCTTC.

This chain links TRBV11-3 with TRBJ2-5, with 9 positions matching TRBD1. The J segment lost 2 bases and the V segment lost 5 bases, leaving 3 bases of the junction unmatched. The CDR3 is 14 amino acids. Germline V gene lookup returns CDR1 SGHNT and CDR2 YENEEA. CDR3 sequence reads: CASSRTGAQETQYF. Here the CDR3 DNA reads TGTGCCAGCAGCCGGACAGGGGCGCAAGAGACCCAGTACTTC.

J is TRBJ1-2 and V is TRBV10-3; D is unresolved. The germline V gene has CDR1 ENHRY and CDR2 SYGVKD. The ends were cut back, 0 bases at V and 3 bases at J, with 8 bases in the middle. This CDR3 comprises 14 residues. The chain's CDR3 is CAISESTEDYGYTF. The CDR3 DNA is TGTGCCATCAGTGAGTCAACGGAGGACTATGGCTACACCTTC.

The chain couples TRBV25-1 to TRBJ2-5; D remains unclear. The V and J ends lost 3 bases and 7 bases respectively, with 15 bases between them. This CDR3 contains 14 residues. The V gene's germline CDR1 is MGHDK and CDR2 SYGVNS. CDR3 nucleotide sequence: TGTGCCAGCAGTGACTACGTACCAAGAGGGACCCAGTACTTC. It yields the protein CASSDYVPRGTQYF.

The chain uses TRBV11-2 and TRBJ2-4, with TRBD1 matching 8 bases. Germline loops: CDR1 SGHAT, CDR2 FQNNGV. V dropped 5 bases and J dropped 8; count of bases not matched to a gene: 8. This CDR3 region has 14 residues. The CDR3 bases are TGTGCCAGCAGCCAGGACAGGGTCGCAGACATTCAGTACTTC. Amino acids: CASSQDRVADIQYF.

The chain links TRBV5-1 to TRBJ2-1; no firm D call. The CDR3 runs 15 residues. In germline, CDR1 is SGHRS, CDR2 YFSETQ. The V and J ends lost 4 bases and 6 bases respectively, with 17 bases between them. Here the CDR3 reads CASSPARSPFNEQFF. The CDR3 region has the DNA TGCGCCAGCAGCCCGGCACGTAGTCCATTCAATGAGCAGTTCTTC.

CDR3: CASSELAGGPGEQYF. DNA for the CDR3: TGCGCCAGCAGTGAGTTAGCGGGAGGGCCAGGAGAGCAGTACTTC. The chain couples TRBV10-1 to TRBJ2-7, with 11 nucleotides matching TRBD2. Germline V CDR1 and CDR2: WNHNN, SYGVQD (reference sequence). The CDR3 spans 15 residues. The J segment lost 7 bases and the V segment lost 1 base, leaving 6 bases of the junction unmatched.

A note on this clone: Other DNA sequences in the sample encode the same CDR3. The chain is built from TRBV18 and TRBJ2-5; D is perhaps TRBD1 or TRBD2 (6 bases each). Trimming removed 0 bases at V and 5 bases at J, with 10 bases between. The CDR3 totals 14 residues. Germline V CDR1 and CDR2: KGHSH, LQKENI. The CDR3 coding sequence is TGTGCCAGCTCACCACCGGGGGGCGTTGAGACCCAGTACTTC. This sequence encodes CASSPPGGVETQYF.

The chain couples TRBV27 to TRBJ1-2; TRBD1 might be the D (5 bases). The CDR3 runs 13 residues. V dropped 6 bases and J dropped 10 bases, with 18 bases sitting between them. The germline gives CDR1 MNHEY, CDR2 SMNVEV (reference sequence). The CDR3 loop is CASSSHRKSDYTF. For the CDR3, the DNA is TGTGCCAGCAGCTCCCACAGGAAATCAGACTACACCTTC.

The rearrangement uses TRBV6-1 and TRBJ1-5, with 7 bases fitting TRBD1. CDR3 length equals 14 residues. J gave up 2 bases and V 7 bases, and 5 bases lay outside the gene matches. Germline CDR1 reads MNHNS; CDR2 reads SASEGT. The DNA of the CDR3 is TGTGCCAGCAACCGACAGGGTGGCAATCAGCCCCAGCATTTT. Amino acids: CASNRQGGNQPQHF.

The rearrangement joins TRBV11-1 to TRBJ2-3; D is unresolved. The germline CDR1 and CDR2 sequences are SGHAT and FQDESV (reference sequence). This CDR3 has 16 amino acids. V was clipped by 8 bases and J by 2 bases, with 20 bases between them. The CDR3 sequence: CASALPPGRTTDTQYF. CDR3 nucleotides: TGTGCCAGCGCGCTACCGCCGGGCAGAACCACAGATACGCAGTATTTT. Using reference TRBV11-1 and TRBJ2-3 for the parts outside the CDR3, the full variable domain is EAEVAQSPRYKITEKSQAVAFWCDPISGHATLYWYRQILGQGPELLVQFQDESVVDDSQLPKDRFSAERLKGVDSTLKIQPAELGDSAMYLCASALPPGRTTDTQYFGPGTRLTVL.

The CDR3 DNA reads as TGTGCCAGCAGTTTGAAGGTTCCTAGGTCAGGGCCTGGATATAGCAATCAGCCCCAGCATTTT. Encoded protein: CASSLKVPRSGPGYSNQPQHF. This chain joins TRBV28 and TRBJ1-5, with a tentative D call TRBD1 (5 bases). With 3 bases removed from V and 0 bases from J, the gap between germline ends came to 27 bases. The germline CDR1 and CDR2 sequences are MDHEN and SYDVKM. The CDR3 is 21 amino acids. Drawing the rest from reference TRBV28 and TRBJ1-5, the complete variable domain is DVKVTQSSRYLVKRTGEKVFLECVQDMDHENMFWYRQDPGLGLRLIYFSYDVKMKEKGDIPEGYSVSREKKERFSLILESASTNQTSMYLCASSLKVPRSGPGYSNQPQHFGDGTRLSIL.

The chain combines TRBV4-3 with TRBJ2-3, with 14 positions matching TRBD2. This CDR3 is built from 17 residues. CDR1 is LGHNA, CDR2 YSLEER, per germline. V shed 3 bases, J shed 2 bases, and the junction held 4 bases outside the gene matches. CDR3 DNA: TGCGCCAGCAGCCACAGACTAGCGGGAGGGTTCACAGATACGCAGTATTTT. Encoded protein: CASSHRLAGGFTDTQYF.

The rearrangement links TRBV4-1 to TRBJ1-4; maybe TRBD1 (6 bases). This CDR3 comprises 16 residues. Germline V CDR1 and CDR2: MGHRA, YSYEKL. Trimming cost V 0 bases and J 7 bases, with 15 bases left between them. CDR3 nucleotides: TGCGCCAGCAGCCAAGAGTCGGGGGCGAGAGGTGAAAAACTGTTTTTT. It codes for CASSQESGARGEKLFF.

The V call is TRBV5-1, the J call TRBJ2-7; 9 bases align to TRBD1. The CDR3 contains 14 residues. J gave up 6 bases and V 1 base, and 5 bases lay outside the gene matches. Germline V gene data show CDR1 as SGHRS and CDR2 as YFSETQ. The CDR3 protein is CASSLKGQGVEQYF. The CDR3 coding sequence is TGCGCCAGCAGCTTGAAGGGACAGGGAGTCGAGCAGTACTTC.

V and J are TRBV5-1 and TRBJ2-7; D not resolved. Trimming removed 4 bases from V and 2 bases from J, with 19 bases in between. This CDR3 spans 16 amino acids. Looked up from germline, CDR1 is SGHRS and CDR2 is YFSETQ. The CDR3 DNA reads TGCGCCAGCAGCCCCGGCAACACAGCGACCGCCTACGAGCAGTACTTC. Translated, it gives CASSPGNTATAYEQYF.

This chain connects TRBV28 to TRBJ1-2, with D perhaps matching TRBD1 (6 bases). This CDR3 contains 14 residues. Between the trimmed V and J ends, which lost 6 bases and 4 bases, there was a span of 15 bases. In germline, CDR1 is MDHEN, CDR2 SYDVKM. CDR3 region: CASSAGGAGYGYTF. The CDR3 coding sequence is TGTGCCAGCAGCGCCGGGGGGGCCGGCTATGGCTACACCTTC.